This TCR beta chain is from a study of T cell clonality in common variable immunodeficiency. The CDR3 has 16 amino acids. Germline V gene data show CDR1 as WNHNN and CDR2 as SYGVQD (reference sequence). V shed 4 bases and J shed 0 bases, with 14 bases lying between them. Only in-frame clones appear in the TCRdb table, and some are missing; sequencing was by immunoSEQ multiplex PCR. In total the sample includes around 81,000 clones, none of them seen once. This clone was counted ten times or more. The antigen remains unidentified. The read ends 3 residues before the CDR3 terminus; that terminus is restored from the germline J gene. Findings and caveats of the study: Fewer deletions and N-nucleotide insertions were reportedly seen in common variable immunodeficiency TCR beta sequences.

The gene calls are TRBV10-1 and TRBJ2-3; perhaps TRBD1 as D (8 bases). The receptor's source is a person aged 18 to 75 in good health. The sample consisted of peripheral blood mononuclear cells. Incomplete CDR3 DNA: TGCGCCAGCAGTGGACAGGGGAGGGATAGCACAGATACG. It specifies CASSGQGRDSTDT. The full CDR3 is CASSGQGRDSTDTQYF.